This paragraph covers one TCR beta chain sequence. Its antigen specificity is not known. The sample holds no much larger clone one base away, and base qualities are not on file. This entry is derived from a study of OX40 agonist ivuxolimab in advanced cancers. Some background on the complete study: Ivuxolimab, which targeted the costimulatory receptor OX40 (CD134), was an agonistic, fully human IgG2 monoclonal antibody. Intravenous ivuxolimab was administered to patients every 2 weeks at six dose levels: 0.01, 0.1, 0.3, 1.5, 3 and 10 mg/kg. Of the roughly 53 patients in dose escalation, some 20 had hepatocellular carcinoma, roughly 15 had melanoma, 9 had renal cell carcinoma and 9 had head and neck cancer. In the dose-escalation cohort, approximately 82% of patients were male, and the mean age was approximately 60 years with a range of roughly 20 to 85. Patients were allowed to have had prior anti-PD-1, anti-PD-L1 or anti-CTLA-4 therapy, and approximately 40% of the dose-escalation patients had previously received checkpoint inhibitors. Partial responses were achieved by three dose-escalation patients, of whom one had hepatocellular carcinoma and two had cutaneous melanoma. Peripheral TCRbeta sequencing aimed to test whether ivuxolimab altered TCR sequence diversity and caused clonal T-cell expansion. The paper reports the monotherapy dose-escalation portion (N = 52 patients) of the phase I ivuxolimab trial.

The investigation overall reported the following: At doses from 0.1 to 3.0 mg/kg, clonal expansion was seen in both CD4+ and CD8+ blood T cells between baseline and week 6. Low levels of normalized T-cell clonal expansion were also seen in some nonresponding patients. In the 0.1-3.0 mg/kg groups, partial responders were among the patients with the lowest normalized peripheral clonal expansion, particularly in CD8+ T cells. After ivuxolimab, expanded clones were on average more numerous among CD8+ T cells than among CD4+ T cells. Which antigens the clonally expanded peripheral T cells were specific for was not determined.

Genomic DNA was extracted from sorted cells for sequencing of the TCRbeta CDR3 region. TCRbeta CDR3 regions were sequenced using the immunoSEQ Assay. The table comes from immuneACCESS by way of TCRdb, which keeps in-frame sequences with V and J called. Part of the clones is missing from these tables; in studies checked, under half for an unresolved V gene and the rest for unknown reasons. The sample table contains around 57,000 clones; only one count was recorded for approximately 77% of them. Roughly 0.53% of the sample is held by the ten biggest clonotypes. V is cut by 5 bases and J by 7 bases, and the space between the germline ends is 15 bases. Looking up the germline V gene (reference sequence) yields CDR1 SEHNR and CDR2 FQNEAQ. Counted from cysteine to phenylalanine, this CDR3 has 15 amino acids. The sequence is cut down to CDR3 DNA, 45 bases in frame from base 1. The trial excluded patients who had a history of autoimmune disease or who were on systemic immunosuppression. Peripheral blood for TCR sequencing was collected from all dose cohorts at baseline, on cycle 4 day 1, and on cycle 7 day 1. The samples were drawn from a first-in-human, open-label, multicenter phase I dose-escalation trial of ivuxolimab. Adults with locally advanced or metastatic head and neck squamous cell, hepatocellular, melanoma or renal cell carcinoma were enrolled in the trial. Before TCR sequencing, CD4+ and CD8+ T cells were separately sorted from peripheral blood.

Specimen: CD4+ or CD8+ T cells sorted from blood, collected in a trial of the OX40 agonist ivuxolimab. The receptor's source is an adult with an advanced solid tumor such as melanoma, head and neck, liver or kidney cancer. The V and J genes are TRBV7-9 and TRBJ1-6; the D gene identity is not certain. The sequenced DNA is TGTGCCAGCAGCCCGTGGACGGCTATGAATTCACCCCTCCACTTT. This is translated as CASSPWTAMNSPLHF.